The entry below describes one T cell receptor (beta chain). No antigen is known for it. A universal primer site was incorporated via template switching, and the cDNA contained unique molecular identifiers. TCRdb reanalysed the 5' RACE reads using MiXCR and keeps one entry per CDR3 protein. The sample holds a few hundred thousand distinct CDR3 sequences, 7.5% to 10% seen once. This sample stems from a study of identical twins. Study-wide results and limits: Insertions ran lower in abundant cord blood beta clonotypes, though not in memory repertoires.

The CDR3 is 10 amino acids. In germline, CDR1 is SQVTM, CDR2 ANQGSEA. V was clipped by 7 bases and J by 11 bases, with 12 bases between them. These same data were also listed under a study on yellow fever vaccine responses in identical twins.

This receptor was taken from a woman aged 18-30 years in good health. The chain recombines TRBV29-1 with TRBJ2-1; no clear D gene. Sequenced material: PBMCs. The CDR3 bases are TGCAGCGCCGTGACCCAACAGCAGTTCTTC. Translated: CSAVTQQQFF.